Sequencing of this T cell receptor (beta chain) was carried out in a study of graft-versus-host responses after intestinal transplantation (dated by TCRdb to about 2021). The study in broad terms: The transplants that recipients received were multivisceral, liver-intestinal, or isolated intestinal. To identify alloreactive clones, pre-transplant mixed lymphocyte reaction products were sequenced and compared with unstimulated pre-transplant donor and recipient T cells. All recipients received anti-thymocyte globulin induction followed by maintenance tacrolimus and steroids for about three years. A cohort of about two dozen intestinal transplant recipients, including one retransplant, was enrolled, and a few patients lacking pretransplant specimens were excluded. Instead of going to the commercial service, samples from a few later patients were sequenced in-house on an Illumina MiSeq and processed with MiXCR. Donor T cell macrochimerism was defined as a peak of at least 4% donor T cells among recipient peripheral blood mononuclear cells. Graft-versus-host and host-versus-graft alloreactive T cell clones were tracked in the graft, circulation and bone marrow after intestinal transplantation using bulk TCR-beta CDR3 sequencing. General findings and caveats noted by the study authors: Early after transplant, peak levels of circulating GvH clones were associated with declines in HvG clones. The conclusions were limited by the relatively low number and heterogeneity of the intestinal transplant patients. GvH clones were found in recipient bone marrow, and some of the GvH clones appeared earlier in ileal mucosa or blood, which is consistent with an intestinal mucosal origin. Patients with donor T cell macrochimerism had high GvH to HvG T cell clonal ratios in their allografts.

The germline V gene specifies SGDLS as CDR1 and YYNGEE as CDR2. The junction shows trimming of 0 bases on V and 8 bases on J, plus 12 bases between the germline ends. From the cysteine up to the phenylalanine, the CDR3 has a length of 14 residues. The only DNA kept is the CDR3, 42 bases in frame from the first base. Interpreted using the paper, the time point label stands for: cells obtained before transplantation from donor or recipient. CD3+CD4+ and CD3+CD8+ populations were FACS-sorted from unstimulated pre-transplant donor and recipient cells taken from spleen or lymph nodes. A note on this clone: Its antigen is not yet known. It has no much larger one-base neighbor in the sample; base qualities were not kept.

The library relied on the immunoSEQ multiplex PCR assay. For most patients, genomic DNA was isolated using the Qiagen DNeasy Blood and Tissue Kit and was shipped frozen to Adaptive Biotechnologies for TCR sequencing. High-throughput TCR-beta CDR3 sequencing of genomic DNA from most patients was performed by Adaptive Biotechnologies. For the original study's pipeline: Adaptive's ImmunoSEQ software was the source of the TCR sequencing data for 15 to 20 patients, while a few other patients were processed with MiXCR and VDJtools. To correct CD4 versus CD8 sorting errors, sequences present in both subsets at a frequency ratio below 5:1 were removed. CDR3 nucleotide sequences shared between donor and recipient were removed because the origin of such sequences could not be assigned. At least 2-fold expansion over unstimulated cells and a minimum CFSE-low frequency of 0.002% (template counts) or 0.001% (read counts) were required for clones to be classified as alloreactive. Clones were considered mappable if detected in sequenced pre-transplant spleen, lymph node, or MLR CFSE-low populations of the donor or recipient. The cumulative frequency of alloreactive clones was calculated as a percentage of all sequences, weighted by copy number. Here the immuneACCESS table is served through TCRdb, limited to in-frame sequences with V and J called. Missing clones are a known gap in these copies; in checked studies unresolved V genes cover under half, and the rest lacks a known reason. D and trimming come from the DNA, and the V and J calls and clone size come from that table. Present in this sample are over 80,000 clones, approximately 90% of which were seen just once. Jointly, the top ten make up roughly 0.36% of the sample.

Source: unstimulated CD8+ T cells sorted from spleen or lymph node cells, taken before transplant. This chain is built from TRBV9 and TRBJ2-1, with a tentative D gene TRBD2 over 6 matching bases. This sequence was found in a human donor who was the organ donor for an intestinal transplant. The DNA sequence follows: TGTGCCAGCAGCGTAGCGGGGGAGGTAGATGAGCAGTTCTTC. It is translated as CASSVAGEVDEQFF.